This T cell receptor beta chain appears in the sequencing data of a study of technical replicates of blood from a handful of donors. CDR3 length equals 13 residues. V lost 3 bases and J 9 bases, leaving 10 bases between the germline ends. From germline, CDR1 is SGHTS and CDR2 YDEGEE. Measured with immunoSEQ multiplex PCR; TCRdb has only the in-frame clones, and not every one. Of over 70,000 clones in the sample, 90% to 98% were seen once. Sequencing used T cells isolated from PBMCs. The TCR originated in a human donor in good health. This chain joins TRBV5-8 and TRBJ1-6, with D hard to call. The CDR3, as DNA: TGTGCCAGCAGCTCATTACTCGCTTCACCCCTCCACTTT. Translation: CASSSLLASPLHF.